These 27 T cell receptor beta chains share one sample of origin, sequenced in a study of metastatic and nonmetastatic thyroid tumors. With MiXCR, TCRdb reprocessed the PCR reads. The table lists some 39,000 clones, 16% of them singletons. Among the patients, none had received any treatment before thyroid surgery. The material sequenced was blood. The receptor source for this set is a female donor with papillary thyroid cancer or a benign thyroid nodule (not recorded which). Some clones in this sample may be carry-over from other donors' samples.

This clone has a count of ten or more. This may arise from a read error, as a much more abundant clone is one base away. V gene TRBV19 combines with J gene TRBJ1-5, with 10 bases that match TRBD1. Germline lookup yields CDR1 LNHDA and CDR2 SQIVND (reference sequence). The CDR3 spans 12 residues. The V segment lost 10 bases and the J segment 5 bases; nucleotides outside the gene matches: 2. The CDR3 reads CAIGQGDQPQHF. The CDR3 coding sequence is TGTGCCATCGGACAGGGGGATCAGCCCCAGCATTTT.

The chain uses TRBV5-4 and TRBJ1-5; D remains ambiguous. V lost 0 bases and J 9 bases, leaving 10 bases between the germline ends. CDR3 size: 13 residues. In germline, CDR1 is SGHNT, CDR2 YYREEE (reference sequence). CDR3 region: CASSLGADGPQHF. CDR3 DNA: TGTGCCAGCAGCTTGGGGGCTGATGGGCCCCAGCATTTT.

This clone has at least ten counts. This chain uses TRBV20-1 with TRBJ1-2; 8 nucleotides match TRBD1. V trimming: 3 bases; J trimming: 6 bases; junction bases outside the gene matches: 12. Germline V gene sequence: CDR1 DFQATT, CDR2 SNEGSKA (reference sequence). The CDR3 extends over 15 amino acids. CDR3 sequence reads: CSARGGSGGVDGYTF. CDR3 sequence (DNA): TGCAGTGCTAGGGGGGGGTCAGGGGGCGTCGATGGCTACACCTTC.

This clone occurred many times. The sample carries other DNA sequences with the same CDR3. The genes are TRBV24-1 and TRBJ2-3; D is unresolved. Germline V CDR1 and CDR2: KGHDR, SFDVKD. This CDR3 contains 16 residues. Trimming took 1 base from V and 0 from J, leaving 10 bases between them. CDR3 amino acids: CATSDLRGRSTDTQYF. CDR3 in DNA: TGTGCCACCAGTGATTTACGCGGCAGAAGCACAGATACGCAGTATTTT.

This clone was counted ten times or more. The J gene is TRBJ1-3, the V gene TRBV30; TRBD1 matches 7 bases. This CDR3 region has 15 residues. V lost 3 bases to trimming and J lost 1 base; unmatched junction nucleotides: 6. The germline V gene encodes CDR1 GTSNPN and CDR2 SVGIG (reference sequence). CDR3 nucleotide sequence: TGTGCCTGGAGCTGGACAGGATCATCTGGAAACACCATATATTTT. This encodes CAWSWTGSSGNTIYF. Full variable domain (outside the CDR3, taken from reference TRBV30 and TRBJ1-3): SQTIHQWPATLVQPVGSPLSLECTVEGTSNPNLYWYRQAAGRGLQLLFYSVGIGQISSEVPQNLSASRPQDRQFILSSKKLLLSDSGFYLCAWSWTGSSGNTIYFGEGSWLTVV.

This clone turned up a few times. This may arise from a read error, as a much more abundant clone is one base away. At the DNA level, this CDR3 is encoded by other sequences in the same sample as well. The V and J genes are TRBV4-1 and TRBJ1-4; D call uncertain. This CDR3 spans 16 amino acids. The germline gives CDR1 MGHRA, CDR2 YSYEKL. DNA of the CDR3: TGCGCCAGCAGCCAAGATTTGGGTGCAACTAATGAAAAACTGTTTTTC. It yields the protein CASSQDLGATNEKLFF.

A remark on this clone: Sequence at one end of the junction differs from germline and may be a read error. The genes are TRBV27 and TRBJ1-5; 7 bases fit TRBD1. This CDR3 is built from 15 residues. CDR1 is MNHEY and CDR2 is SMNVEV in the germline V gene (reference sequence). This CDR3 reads CDSSPGTASDQPQHF. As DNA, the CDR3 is TGTGACAGCAGTCCCGGGACAGCGAGTGATCAGCCCCAGCATTTT.

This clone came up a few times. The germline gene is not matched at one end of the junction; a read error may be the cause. The DNA for the CDR3 is TGCGCCAGCAGCCACCGGGAGCCCCACGAGCAGTGCTTC. Its protein is CASSHREPHEQCF. The chain uses TRBV10-1 and TRBJ2-7; D is perhaps TRBD2 (6 bases). The CDR3 totals 13 residues. Germline loops: CDR1 WNHNN, CDR2 SYGVQD (reference sequence).

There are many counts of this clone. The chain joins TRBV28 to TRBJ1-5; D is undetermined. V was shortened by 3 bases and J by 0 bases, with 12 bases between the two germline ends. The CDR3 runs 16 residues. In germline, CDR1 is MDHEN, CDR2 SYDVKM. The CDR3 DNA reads TGTGCCAGCAGTTTCCGGGCCATCAATAGCAATCAGCCCCAGCATTTT. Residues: CASSFRAINSNQPQHF.

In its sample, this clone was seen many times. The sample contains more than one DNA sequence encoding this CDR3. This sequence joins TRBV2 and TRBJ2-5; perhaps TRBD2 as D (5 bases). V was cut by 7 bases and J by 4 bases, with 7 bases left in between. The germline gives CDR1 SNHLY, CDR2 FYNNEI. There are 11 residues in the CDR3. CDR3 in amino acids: CASTAGETQYF. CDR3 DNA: TGTGCCAGCACGGCGGGAGAGACCCAGTACTTC.

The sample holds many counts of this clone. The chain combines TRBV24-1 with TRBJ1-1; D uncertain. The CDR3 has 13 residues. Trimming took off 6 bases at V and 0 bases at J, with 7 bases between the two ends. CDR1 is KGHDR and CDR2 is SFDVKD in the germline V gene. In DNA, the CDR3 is TGTGCCACCAGTAGGGCCATGAACACTGAAGCTTTCTTT. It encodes CATSRAMNTEAFF.

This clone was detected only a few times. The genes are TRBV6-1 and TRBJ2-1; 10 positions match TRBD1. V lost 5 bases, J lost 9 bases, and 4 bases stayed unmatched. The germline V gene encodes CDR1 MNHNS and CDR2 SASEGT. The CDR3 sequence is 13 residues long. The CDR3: CASSTGTGVEQFF. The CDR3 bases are TGTGCCAGCAGTACCGGGACAGGGGTTGAGCAGTTCTTC.

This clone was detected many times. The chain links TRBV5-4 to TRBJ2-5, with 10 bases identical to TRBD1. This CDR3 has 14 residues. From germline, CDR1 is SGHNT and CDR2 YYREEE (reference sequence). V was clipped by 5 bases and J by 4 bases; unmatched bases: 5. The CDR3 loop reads CASSPDRGRETQYF. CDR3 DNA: TGTGCCAGCAGTCCTGACAGGGGGCGAGAGACCCAGTACTTC.

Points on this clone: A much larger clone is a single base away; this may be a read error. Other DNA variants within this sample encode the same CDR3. The chain's CDR3 is CAWNRQGVEPQHF. For the CDR3, the DNA is TGTGCCTGGAATCGGCAGGGCGTTGAGCCCCAGCACTTT. The rearrangement links TRBV30 to TRBJ1-5, with D possibly matching TRBD1 (5 bases). This CDR3 contains 13 residues. CDR1 is GTSNPN, CDR2 SVGIG, per germline (reference sequence).

CDR3 in DNA: TGCAGTGCTCGGGACACGATTAACTATGGCTACACCTTC. This sequence encodes CSARDTINYGYTF. This chain joins TRBV20-1 and TRBJ1-2; weak D call: TRBD1 (6 bases). V was clipped by 5 bases and J by 1 base, with 11 bases between them. CDR1 DFQATT and CDR2 SNEGSKA come from the germline V gene (reference sequence). The CDR3 runs 13 residues.

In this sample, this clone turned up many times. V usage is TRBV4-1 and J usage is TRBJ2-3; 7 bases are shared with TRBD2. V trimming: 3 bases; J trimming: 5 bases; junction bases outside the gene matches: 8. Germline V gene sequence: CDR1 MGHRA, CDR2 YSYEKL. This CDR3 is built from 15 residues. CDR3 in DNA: TGCGCCAGCAGCCACAGGACTAGTTCTGGAGATACGCAGTATTTT. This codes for CASSHRTSSGDTQYF.

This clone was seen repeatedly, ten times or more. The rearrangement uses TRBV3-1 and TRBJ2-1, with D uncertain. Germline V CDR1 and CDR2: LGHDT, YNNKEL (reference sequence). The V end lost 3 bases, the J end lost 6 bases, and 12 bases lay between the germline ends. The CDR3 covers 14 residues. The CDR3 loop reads CASSQVGGGNEQFF. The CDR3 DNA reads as TGTGCCAGCAGCCAGGTTGGTGGTGGCAATGAGCAGTTCTTC.

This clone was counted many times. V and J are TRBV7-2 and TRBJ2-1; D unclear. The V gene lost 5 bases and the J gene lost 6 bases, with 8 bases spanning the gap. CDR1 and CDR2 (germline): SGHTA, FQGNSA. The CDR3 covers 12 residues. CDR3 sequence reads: CASSPPSNEQFF. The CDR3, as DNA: TGTGCCAGCAGCCCACCATCCAATGAGCAGTTCTTC. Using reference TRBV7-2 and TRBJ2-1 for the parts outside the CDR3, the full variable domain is GAGVSQSPSNKVTEKGKDVELRCDPISGHTALYWYRQSLGQGLEFLIYFQGNSAPDKSGLPSDRFSAERTGGSVSTLTIQRTQQEDSAVYLCASSPPSNEQFFGPGTRLTVL.

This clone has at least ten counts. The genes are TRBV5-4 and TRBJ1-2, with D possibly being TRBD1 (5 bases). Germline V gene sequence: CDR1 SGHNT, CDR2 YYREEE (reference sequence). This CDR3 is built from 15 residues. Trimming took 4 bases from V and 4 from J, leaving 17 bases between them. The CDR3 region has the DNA TGTGCCAGCAGCCTGGACACCTTTCTTTCCTATGGCTACACCTTC. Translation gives CASSLDTFLSYGYTF. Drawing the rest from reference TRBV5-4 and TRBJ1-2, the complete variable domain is ETGVTQSPTHLIKTRGQQVTLRCSSQSGHNTVSWYQQALGQGPQFIFQYYREEENGRGNFPPRFSGLQFPNYSSELNVNALELDDSALYLCASSLDTFLSYGYTFGSGTRLTVV.

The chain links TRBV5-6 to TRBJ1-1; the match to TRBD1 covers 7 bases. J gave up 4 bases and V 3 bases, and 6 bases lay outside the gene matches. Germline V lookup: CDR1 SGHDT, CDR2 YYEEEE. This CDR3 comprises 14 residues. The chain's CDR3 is CASSWWDSFTEAFF. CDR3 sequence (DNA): TGTGCCAGCAGCTGGTGGGACAGCTTCACTGAAGCTTTCTTT.

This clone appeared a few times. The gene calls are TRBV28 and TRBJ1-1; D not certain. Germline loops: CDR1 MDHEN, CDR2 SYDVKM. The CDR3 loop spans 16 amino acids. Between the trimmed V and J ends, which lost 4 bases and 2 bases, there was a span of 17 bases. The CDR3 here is CASSYSNLRTNTEAFF. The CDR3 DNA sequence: TGTGCCAGCAGTTACTCGAACCTTAGGACCAACACTGAAGCTTTCTTT.

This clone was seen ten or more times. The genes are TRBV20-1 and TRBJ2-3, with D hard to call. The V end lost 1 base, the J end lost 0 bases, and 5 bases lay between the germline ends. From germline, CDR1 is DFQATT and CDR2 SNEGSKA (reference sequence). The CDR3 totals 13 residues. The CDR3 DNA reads TGCAGTGCTAGAGCAGGAAGCACAGATACGCAGTATTTT. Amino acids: CSARAGSTDTQYF.

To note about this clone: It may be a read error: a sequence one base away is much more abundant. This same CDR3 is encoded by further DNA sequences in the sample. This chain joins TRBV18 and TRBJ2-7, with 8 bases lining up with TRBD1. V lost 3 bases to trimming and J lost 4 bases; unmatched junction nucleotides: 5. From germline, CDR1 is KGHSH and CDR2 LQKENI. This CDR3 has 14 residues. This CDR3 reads CASSPGTGSYEQYF. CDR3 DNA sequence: TGTGCCAGCTCACCGGGGACAGGTTCGTACGAGCAGTACTTC.

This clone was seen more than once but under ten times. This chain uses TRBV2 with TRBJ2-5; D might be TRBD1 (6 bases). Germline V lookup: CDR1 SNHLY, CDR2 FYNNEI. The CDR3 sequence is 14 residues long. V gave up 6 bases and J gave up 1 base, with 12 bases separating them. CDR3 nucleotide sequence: TGTGCCAGCAGGGAGACAGGACCCCAAGAGACCCAGTACTTC. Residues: CASRETGPQETQYF.

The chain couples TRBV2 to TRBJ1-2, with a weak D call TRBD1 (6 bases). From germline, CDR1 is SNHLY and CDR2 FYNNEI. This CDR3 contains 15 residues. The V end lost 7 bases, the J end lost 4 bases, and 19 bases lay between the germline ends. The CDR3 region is CASTSQGNRVYGYTF. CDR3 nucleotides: TGTGCCAGCACCTCGCAGGGGAATCGGGTCTATGGCTACACCTTC.

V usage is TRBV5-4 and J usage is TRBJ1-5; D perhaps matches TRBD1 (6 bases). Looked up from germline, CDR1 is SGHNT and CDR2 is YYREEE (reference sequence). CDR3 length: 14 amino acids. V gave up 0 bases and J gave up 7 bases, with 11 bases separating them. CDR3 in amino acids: CASSLDRDPQPQHF. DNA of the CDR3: TGTGCCAGCAGCTTGGACAGGGATCCCCAGCCCCAGCATTTT.

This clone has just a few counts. For the CDR3, the DNA is TGTGCCAGCAGTGAAGCGGGGAGGAGCGCTTGGTATCGTGGCTACACCTTC. This codes for CASSEAGRSAWYRGYTF. The chain uses TRBV6-1 and TRBJ1-2; the D is unclear. Between the trimmed V and J ends, which lost 0 bases and 7 bases, there was a span of 21 bases. The V gene's germline CDR1 is MNHNS and CDR2 SASEGT. CDR3 length: 17 amino acids.